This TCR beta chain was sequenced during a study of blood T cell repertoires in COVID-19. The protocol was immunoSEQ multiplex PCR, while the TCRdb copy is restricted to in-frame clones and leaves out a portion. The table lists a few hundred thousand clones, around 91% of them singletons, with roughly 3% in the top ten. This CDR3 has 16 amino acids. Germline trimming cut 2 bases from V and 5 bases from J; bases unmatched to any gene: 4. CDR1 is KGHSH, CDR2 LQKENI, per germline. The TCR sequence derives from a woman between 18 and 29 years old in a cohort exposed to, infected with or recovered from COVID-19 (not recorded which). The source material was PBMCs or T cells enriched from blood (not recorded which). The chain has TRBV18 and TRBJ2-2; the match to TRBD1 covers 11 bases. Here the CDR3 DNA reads TGTGCCAGCTCACCAACCGGGACAGGGGGAACCGGGGAGCTGTTTTTT. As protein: CASSPTGTGGTGELFF.